This is a list of T cell receptor beta chains from one sample in a study of T-cell reconstitution after alpha-beta-depleted transplantation in children. TCRdb redid the calling of the PCR reads with MiXCR, one entry per CDR3 protein. This table holds 190,000 or so distinct CDR3 sequences, roughly 14% found once. Sequencing was performed on PBMCs from the stem cell graft donor, taken from the stem cell graft. Source of these receptors: a human donor who donated a stem cell graft to a child with acute lymphoblastic leukemia. Each CDR3 is given with its conserved first and last residue. A D gene is named only where the DNA matches it firmly. For some rows the clone size is stated as once, few or many, or as a class when expanded; others skip it.

j_gene: TRBJ2-1
v_gene: TRBV11-2
d_gene: TRBD2
abundance: many
CDR3aa: CASSWTSGLSIYNEQFF
CDR3nt: TGTGCCAGCAGTTGGACTAGCGGCCTTTCTATCTACAATGAGCAGTTCTTC

j_gene: TRBJ2-2
v_gene: TRBV12-3/TRBV12-4
d_gene: -
abundance: many
CDR3aa: CAISAWGAAGELFF
CDR3nt: TGTGCCATTTCCGCGTGGGGGGCGGCCGGGGAGCTGTTTTTT

j_gene: TRBJ1-1
v_gene: TRBV29-1
d_gene: -
abundance: many
CDR3aa: CSVVPGRKNTEAFF
CDR3nt: TGCAGCGTGGTGCCGGGCAGGAAGAACACTGAAGCTTTCTTT

j_gene: TRBJ2-4
v_gene: TRBV12-3/TRBV12-4
d_gene: -
abundance: many
CDR3aa: CASSPPGYENIQYF
CDR3nt: TGTGCCAGCAGTCCTCCGGGATACGAAAACATTCAGTACTTC

j_gene: TRBJ1-2
v_gene: TRBV5-1
d_gene: -
abundance: few
CDR3aa: CASRTAGVYGYTF
CDR3nt: TGCGCCAGCAGGACGGCAGGGGTATATGGCTACACCTTC

j_gene: TRBJ1-5
v_gene: TRBV6-1
d_gene: -
abundance: many
CDR3aa: CASERAGGNQPQHF
CDR3nt: TGTGCCAGCGAACGTGCGGGAGGCAATCAGCCCCAGCATTTT

j_gene: TRBJ2-4
v_gene: TRBV21-1
d_gene: -
abundance: many
CDR3aa: CASSRFTIQYF
CDR3nt: TGTGCCAGCAGTCGATTTACCATTCAGTACTTC

j_gene: TRBJ2-7
v_gene: TRBV7-6
d_gene: -
abundance: once
CDR3aa: CASSLGTGVQYF
CDR3nt: TGTGCCAGCAGCTTAGGAACGGGGGTTCAGTACTTC

j_gene: TRBJ1-1
v_gene: TRBV20-1
d_gene: -
abundance: many
CDR3aa: CSASGGLNTEAFF
CDR3nt: TGCAGCGCCAGCGGGGGGTTAAACACTGAAGCTTTCTTT

j_gene: TRBJ1-2
v_gene: TRBV29-1
d_gene: TRBD1
abundance: many
CDR3aa: CSVARDRDGYTF
CDR3nt: TGCAGCGTTGCCCGGGACAGGGATGGCTACACCTTC

j_gene: TRBJ1-3
v_gene: TRBV11-2
d_gene: -
abundance: many
CDR3aa: CASSFRGAGEASGNTIYF
CDR3nt: TGTGCCAGCAGCTTCCGAGGGGCGGGGGAAGCCTCTGGAAACACCATATATTTT

j_gene: TRBJ1-2
v_gene: TRBV6-1
d_gene: TRBD1
abundance: few
CDR3aa: CASSDLSGTGGWDGYTF
CDR3nt: TGTGCCAGCAGTGACTTGTCCGGGACAGGGGGCTGGGATGGCTACACCTTC

j_gene: TRBJ1-6
v_gene: TRBV6-5
d_gene: TRBD1
abundance: many
CDR3aa: CASSSSSGTGENSPLHF
CDR3nt: TGTGCCAGCAGTTCCTCTTCCGGGACAGGAGAGAATTCACCCCTCCACTTT

j_gene: TRBJ2-7
v_gene: TRBV29-1
d_gene: -
abundance: many
CDR3aa: CSFSTGAGQYF
CDR3nt: TGCAGCTTCTCAACGGGGGCAGGGCAGTACTTC

j_gene: TRBJ2-1
v_gene: TRBV20-1
d_gene: -
abundance: -
CDR3aa: CSARRLAEFTNEQFF
CDR3nt: TGCAGTGCTAGAAGGCTAGCTGAGTTCACCAATGAGCAGTTCTTC

j_gene: TRBJ2-7
v_gene: TRBV20-1
d_gene: -
abundance: many
CDR3aa: CSAREPLSYEQYF
CDR3nt: TGCAGTGCTAGAGAACCCCTATCCTACGAGCAGTACTTC

j_gene: TRBJ2-1
v_gene: TRBV6-4
d_gene: -
abundance: many
CDR3aa: CASSKDPSPYNEQFF
CDR3nt: TGTGCCAGCAGTAAAGACCCCTCCCCATACAATGAGCAGTTCTTC

j_gene: TRBJ2-2
v_gene: TRBV12-3/TRBV12-4
d_gene: -
abundance: -
CDR3aa: CASSIVSNTGELFF
CDR3nt: TGTGCCAGCAGTATCGTGAGCAACACCGGGGAGCTGTTTTTT

j_gene: TRBJ2-4
v_gene: TRBV5-1
d_gene: -
abundance: many
CDR3aa: CASSLGDLPRGIQYF
CDR3nt: TGCGCCAGCAGCTTGGGGGACCTCCCCAGGGGAATTCAGTACTTC

j_gene: TRBJ2-3
v_gene: TRBV29-1
d_gene: -
abundance: many
CDR3aa: CSVSDRADTQYF
CDR3nt: TGCAGCGTTTCCGACCGGGCAGATACGCAGTATTTT

j_gene: TRBJ1-3
v_gene: TRBV12-3/TRBV12-4
d_gene: -
abundance: many
CDR3aa: CASRGIIPGNTIYF
CDR3nt: TGTGCCAGCAGGGGGATCATCCCTGGAAACACCATATATTTT

j_gene: TRBJ2-3
v_gene: TRBV4-2
d_gene: -
abundance: many
CDR3aa: CASSPSVVDTQYF
CDR3nt: TGTGCCAGCAGCCCGAGTGTTGTGGATACGCAGTATTTT

j_gene: TRBJ2-7
v_gene: TRBV5-4
d_gene: -
abundance: -
CDR3aa: CASSLRDPPYEQYF
CDR3nt: TGTGCCAGCAGCTTGAGGGATCCGCCGTACGAGCAGTACTTC

j_gene: TRBJ1-1
v_gene: TRBV7-9
d_gene: -
abundance: -
CDR3aa: CASSSTGGSPEAFF
CDR3nt: TGTGCCAGCAGCTCGACAGGAGGCTCTCCTGAAGCTTTCTTT

j_gene: TRBJ2-7
v_gene: TRBV27
d_gene: -
abundance: few
CDR3aa: CASSLSAGTGYEQYF
CDR3nt: TGTGCCAGCAGTTTATCTGCCGGAACCGGATACGAGCAGTACTTC

j_gene: TRBJ1-5
v_gene: TRBV29-1
d_gene: -
abundance: many
CDR3aa: CSVATSGRQPQHF
CDR3nt: TGCAGCGTCGCTACATCGGGTAGACAGCCCCAGCATTTT

j_gene: TRBJ1-1
v_gene: TRBV12-3/TRBV12-4
d_gene: -
abundance: few
CDR3aa: CASSSAPSTPYPDTEAFF
CDR3nt: TGTGCCAGCAGTTCAGCCCCCTCGACCCCCTATCCGGACACTGAAGCTTTCTTT

j_gene: TRBJ2-3
v_gene: TRBV28
d_gene: TRBD2
abundance: many
CDR3aa: CASKSGGLAMTGNTQYF
CDR3nt: TGTGCCAGCAAATCAGGGGGACTAGCTATGACAGGGAATACGCAGTATTTT

j_gene: TRBJ2-4
v_gene: TRBV19
d_gene: TRBD1
abundance: many
CDR3aa: CASSHLSGQRKNIQYF
CDR3nt: TGTGCCAGTAGTCATCTATCGGGACAGCGGAAAAACATTCAGTACTTC

j_gene: TRBJ1-2
v_gene: TRBV24-1
d_gene: -
abundance: many
CDR3aa: CATGLLGTEGGYTF
CDR3nt: TGTGCCACCGGTCTCCTAGGGACGGAGGGGGGCTACACCTTC